The 21 T cell receptor beta chains given below trace back to one sample, sequenced in a study of CD8+CD57+ T cells in acquired aplastic anemia. An expansion of CD8+CD57+ cells by flow cytometry had been shown in patients chosen for sequencing. The template used for profiling TCR beta VDJ and CDR3 was genomic DNA. From the reads, TCRdb called clonotypes with MiXCR, one entry per CDR3 protein. Counted here are under 200,000 distinct CDR3 sequences, roughly half occurring once; the ten biggest clones make up 8% to 10%. Sequences were obtained from sorted CD4+, CD8+, or CD8+CD57+ T cells (not recorded which) from PBMCs. These receptor sequences come from a human donor with aplastic anemia.

The rearrangement uses TRBV12-3 or TRBV12-4 and TRBJ2-3; D not certain. This CDR3 is built from 14 residues. The V end was cut by 2 bases, the J end by 0 bases, with 6 bases between. The CDR3 reads CASSLQISTDTQYF. CDR3 nucleotide sequence: TGTGCCAGCAGTTTACAGATTAGCACAGATACGCAGTATTTT.

This clonotype was recorded at least ten times. V usage is TRBV5-1 and J usage is TRBJ2-7, with TRBD2 matching over 9 bases. After removal of 0 bases from V and 0 bases from J, the junction contained 10 bases not matched to a gene. The CDR3 is 18 residues long. Germline V gene data show CDR1 as SGHRS and CDR2 as YFSETQ. Written as DNA, the CDR3 is TGCGCCAGCAGCTTGGCTTCGTTGACTAGCGGTAGCTCCTACGAGCAGTACTTC. Its translation: CASSLASLTSGSSYEQYF.

This CDR3 reads CASSLGRAYTGELFF. CDR3 bases: TGTGCCAGCAGCTTAGGGAGGGCCTACACCGGGGAGCTGTTTTTT. The V gene is TRBV7-2, the J gene TRBJ2-2; perhaps TRBD2 as D (6 bases). Germline CDR1 is SGHTA and CDR2 is FQGNSA. Trimming took 1 base from V and 3 from J, leaving 9 bases between them. This CDR3 has 15 amino acids.

The chain combines TRBV19 with TRBJ1-1; D is uncertain. There are 13 residues in the CDR3. Trimming took off 5 bases at V and 4 bases at J, with 11 bases between the two ends. Germline V lookup: CDR1 LNHDA, CDR2 SQIVND (reference sequence). CDR3 sequence reads: CASSPLGSTEAFF. The CDR3 DNA reads TGTGCCAGTAGTCCACTAGGGTCCACTGAAGCTTTCTTT.

This clonotype was seen many times. The chain recombines TRBV20-1 with TRBJ1-3, with no clear D. With 6 bases removed from V and 0 bases from J, the gap between germline ends came to 9 bases. Germline values: CDR1 DFQATT, CDR2 SNEGSKA (reference sequence). The CDR3 length is 13 residues. The CDR3 region is CSALYFSGNTIYF. CDR3 coding DNA: TGCAGTGCCCTGTATTTCTCTGGAAACACCATATATTTT.

The chain recombines TRBV20-1 with TRBJ2-7, with TRBD1 matching over 9 bases. The trim removed 5 bases at V and 5 bases at J, leaving 7 bases unmatched. Germline CDR1 reads DFQATT; CDR2 reads SNEGSKA (reference sequence). This CDR3 comprises 13 residues. CDR3 bases: TGCAGTGCTCCCTCGGACAGGGGCCACGAGCAGTACTTC. Translated, it gives CSAPSDRGHEQYF.

A remark on this clonotype: At one end, the junction sequence differs from germline, possibly due to a read error. The chain carries TRBV7-8 and TRBJ1-5; D remains unclear. Per the germline V gene, CDR1 is SGHVS and CDR2 is FQNEAQ. The CDR3 spans 16 residues. CDR3 loop: CASSIRDGARNQPQHF. CDR3 nucleotide sequence: TGCGCCAGCAGCATTCGTGACGGAGCGAGAAATCAGCCCCAGCATTTT.

This chain connects TRBV7-9 to TRBJ1-1, with TRBD1 matching over 7 bases. Germline CDR1 and CDR2: SEHNR and FQNEAQ (reference sequence). After removal of 7 bases from V and 2 bases from J, the junction contained 4 bases not matched to a gene. There are 13 residues in the CDR3. In nucleotides, the CDR3 is TGTGCCAGCATCGGACAGGTAAACACTGAAGCTTTCTTT. It is translated as CASIGQVNTEAFF.

The CDR3 bases are TGTGCCGCCCACCCGGACACGGCCTACAATGAGCAGTTCTTC. Protein: CAAHPDTAYNEQFF. V is TRBV24-1 and J is TRBJ2-1; TRBD1 is a possible D gene (5 bases). This CDR3 spans 14 amino acids. V was cut by 12 bases and J by 2 bases, with 16 bases left in between. Looked up from germline, CDR1 is KGHDR and CDR2 is SFDVKD.

The rearrangement uses TRBV7-2 and TRBJ1-3; tentative D call: TRBD1 (5 bases). The CDR3 extends over 15 amino acids. Between the trimmed V and J ends, which lost 2 bases and 0 bases, there was a span of 8 bases. CDR1 is SGHTA and CDR2 is FQGNSA in the germline V gene. This CDR3 is CASSLNGHSGNTIYF. The CDR3, as DNA: TGTGCCAGCAGCTTAAATGGACACTCTGGAAACACCATATATTTT.

This clonotype was detected ten times or more. The V call is TRBV5-1, the J call TRBJ2-1; D uncertain. The germline gives CDR1 SGHRS, CDR2 YFSETQ. This CDR3 comprises 15 residues. With 4 bases removed from V and 10 bases from J, the gap between germline ends came to 21 bases. CDR3 protein: CASSPDTLPSREQFF. Written as DNA, the CDR3 is TGCGCCAGCAGCCCCGACACTCTTCCAAGCAGAGAGCAGTTCTTC.

This clonotype was observed a few times. CDR3 sequence: CASSLKGAGSPLHF. The CDR3 DNA reads as TGTGCCAGCAGCTTAAAAGGGGCGGGTTCACCCCTCCACTTT. The chain links TRBV7-2 to TRBJ1-6; D is possibly TRBD1 (5 bases). This CDR3 is 14 amino acids long. Germline V gene data show CDR1 as SGHTA and CDR2 as FQGNSA. Trimming left V 2 bases short and J 9 bases short, with 11 bases between.

This clonotype has only a few counts. This sequence joins TRBV29-1 and TRBJ1-2, with D unclear. Trimming cost V 3 bases and J 7 bases, with 18 bases left between them. The CDR3 length is 14 residues. Germline-derived CDR1 and CDR2 are SQVTM and ANQGSEA. The CDR3 loop reads CSVDASVAWAGYTF. CDR3 in DNA: TGCAGCGTTGATGCGTCGGTCGCCTGGGCTGGCTACACCTTC. Full variable domain (remainder filled in from reference TRBV29-1 and TRBJ1-2): SAVISQKPSRDICQRGTSLTIQCQVDSQVTMMFWYRQQPGQSLTLIATANQGSEATYESGFVIDKFPISRPNLTFSTLTVSNMSPEDSSIYLCSVDASVAWAGYTFGSGTRLTVV.

The gene calls are TRBV20-1 and TRBJ2-3; D gene uncertain. Trimming pared 3 bases from V and 2 bases from J, leaving 12 bases between. CDR3 length: 14 amino acids. Germline assignment: CDR1 DFQATT and CDR2 SNEGSKA (reference sequence). The CDR3 loop reads CSARNPATTDTQYF. The CDR3 nucleotides are TGCAGTGCTAGGAACCCCGCCACCACAGATACGCAGTATTTT.

This chain links TRBV7-6 with TRBJ2-5; D gene unclear. Germline values: CDR1 SGHVS, CDR2 FNYEAQ. V was shortened by 8 bases and J by 0 bases, with 7 bases between the two germline ends. CDR3 length: 12 residues. The CDR3 region is CASRRYQETQYF. The CDR3, as DNA: TGTGCCAGCCGCCGGTACCAAGAGACCCAGTACTTC.

This clonotype was observed a handful of times. This chain connects TRBV10-1 to TRBJ2-7; D might be TRBD1 (5 bases). This CDR3 spans 14 amino acids. From germline, CDR1 is WNHNN and CDR2 SYGVQD (reference sequence). V lost 1 base to trimming and J lost 4 bases, with 11 bases between them. The CDR3 DNA sequence: TGCGCCAGCAGTGAGTTAGGGGTAGGTTACGAGCAGTACTTC. Translated, it gives CASSELGVGYEQYF.

This clonotype was detected ten times or more. The chain links TRBV5-6 to TRBJ1-1; 7 bases agree with TRBD1. The germline gives CDR1 SGHDT, CDR2 YYEEEE. Trimming cost V 1 base and J 4 bases; bases outside gene matches: 16. The CDR3 length is 18 residues. The CDR3 sequence is CASSLTHQALQGSTEAFF. In DNA, the CDR3 is TGTGCCAGCAGCTTGACACATCAGGCATTACAGGGGTCCACTGAAGCTTTCTTT.

This clonotype was seen ten or more times. The chain uses TRBV5-8 and TRBJ1-3, with D uncertain. Deletions cut 0 bases from V and 4 bases from J, with 11 bases between. The CDR3 has 15 residues. Germline V lookup: CDR1 SGHTS, CDR2 YDEGEE. The CDR3 reads CASSLGQIRGNTIYF. The CDR3 coding sequence is TGTGCCAGCAGCTTGGGGCAGATCCGCGGAAACACCATATATTTT.

This clonotype has a single count. This chain links TRBV20-1 with TRBJ1-6; TRBD1 agrees at 8 bases. The V segment lost 5 bases and the J segment 7 bases; nucleotides outside the gene matches: 4. Germline CDR1 and CDR2: DFQATT and SNEGSKA (reference sequence). This CDR3 comprises 13 residues. CDR3 sequence (DNA): TGCAGTGCTCCGACAGGGGAGAATTCACCCCTCCACTTT. Translating it yields CSAPTGENSPLHF.

Notes on this clonotype: A much larger clone differs from this one at a single base, so this may be a read error. V and J are TRBV3-1 and TRBJ2-1; the D is unclear. Trimming left V 0 bases short and J 9 bases short, with 6 bases between. Germline V CDR1 and CDR2: LGHDT, YNNKEL (reference sequence). CDR3 length equals 12 residues. The CDR3 is CASSQDRSEQFF. The CDR3 bases are TGTGCCAGCAGCCAAGATCGCAGTGAGCAGTTCTTC.

The chain links TRBV15 to TRBJ2-7, with D tentatively TRBD2 (6 bases). V gave up 1 base and J gave up 3 bases, with 16 bases separating them. Germline-derived CDR1 and CDR2 are LNHNV and YYDKDF (reference sequence). The CDR3 sequence is 16 residues long. Here the CDR3 reads CATSRVGSGRDYEQYF. The CDR3 DNA reads as TGTGCCACCAGCAGAGTGGGTAGCGGCAGAGACTACGAGCAGTACTTC. The full variable domain, with the rest looked up from reference TRBV15 and TRBJ2-7, is DAMVIQNPRYQVTQFGKPVTLSCSQTLNHNVMYWYQQKSSQAPKLLFHYYDKDFNNEADTPDNFQSRRPNTSFCFLDIRSPGLGDTAMYLCATSRVGSGRDYEQYFGPGTRLTVT.